Given below is one T cell receptor (beta chain) in context. Its antigen is still unknown. No much larger clone is present one base from it, and per-base qualities are unavailable. Read against the paper, the sample's treatment or condition label means: approximately 11-day PBMC culture with coronavirus spike peptide pools or control peptides (ViraFEST assay). The study used the ViraFEST assay, which expanded antigen-specific T cells with peptide pools and then identified expanded clonotypes by TCR sequencing. Positive SARS-CoV-2 PCR tests in the convalescent patients dated from March to December 2020, before Alpha, Beta and Delta variants emerged in the United States. More than 1.5 million PBMCs per well were cultured in IMDM with roughly 5.5% human AB serum and approximately 9.8 IU/ml IL-2, plus 10 ug/ml peptide pools. Half of the culture medium was replaced with fresh IL-2-containing medium on days 3 and 7. Once the cells had been in culture for about 10 days, the EasySep CD4+ T cell isolation kit was used to isolate CD4+ T cells by negative selection. PBMCs were separated from whole blood using Ficoll-Paque Plus gradient centrifugation and then either used fresh or cryopreserved at -140C. Culture conditions were generally each tested in triplicate wells.

The method behind the library was PCR. TCR sequencing of DNA from cultured CD4+ T cells used the Oncomine TCR Beta short-read assay at the Johns Hopkins FTIC core. The QIAamp micro DNA kit was used to extract genomic DNA from the cultured CD4+ T cells. Oncomine TCR Beta libraries from cultured CD4+ T cells were pooled using unique dual indexes and sequenced on an Illumina iSeq 100. Processing in the source paper ran as follows. Non-productive sequences were removed, and CDR3s not starting with C, not ending with F or W, or shorter than 7 amino acids were discarded. The MANAFEST web application was used to identify antigen-specific clonotypes by comparing peptide-stimulated wells against reference wells and other culture wells. Positive clones required FDR below 0.05, an odds ratio above 5, and productive frequency above 0.1% in at least two of three replicate wells. Cross-reactive clonotypes were defined as significantly expanded in both SARS-CoV-2 spike wells and at least one common cold coronavirus spike condition. CDR3 homology was assessed with Levenshtein distances (stringdist) and unrooted phylogenetic trees (ape) in R version 3.6.1. Clones were called with MiXCR by TCRdb after fastp trimmed the public reads at Q25, and only in-frame beta chains were retained. When rows share a CDR3 protein, they turn into one entry using the most common DNA and genes. TCRdb, rather than the study authors, made the V and J calls. Across this sample there are around 20,000 distinct CDR3 sequences, with 40% to 60% seen only once. 9.5% to 13% of the sample is held by the ten biggest clonotypes.

The sample comes from a study of vaccination and CD4 T cells after COVID-19 (dated by TCRdb to the early 2020s). About the full investigation: Every convalescent patient had a positive nasal swab PCR test for SARS-CoV-2, with mild disease in 8 to 10 patients and severe disease in one. Each participant got two doses of either the Pfizer-BioNTech BNT162b2 vaccine (n=8) or the Moderna mRNA-1273 vaccine (n=2). In the convalescent cohort there were six males and four females, among whom were two Hispanic individuals, seven Caucasians, two Asians and one multiracial person. The spike-specific CD4+ TCR repertoire was compared before and after mRNA vaccination in approximately ten COVID-19 convalescent patients and a few infection-naive healthy vaccine recipients. In control cultures, a CEFX viral epitope pool was used as positive control, an HIV-1 Nef peptide pool was used as negative control, or no peptide was added. Post-COVID blood samples were collected from convalescent patients a median of about 92 days after diagnosis, with a range of roughly 30 to 170 days. Overlapping spike peptide pools from SARS-CoV-2 and from the common cold coronaviruses HCoV-NL63, HCoV-OC43 and HCoV-229E were used as culture stimuli. Post-vaccine blood samples were obtained a median of about 72 days after the second vaccine dose, with a range of roughly 14 to 241 days. The research as a whole found: Relatively few convalescent patients were included in the study, and early timepoints after natural infection were not analyzed. Although the median number of SARS-CoV-2-reactive clonotypes went up from some 23 after infection to some 38 after vaccination, the increase was not significant. In convalescent patients, a median 86.3% of post-vaccine SARS-CoV-2-reactive clones were detected only after vaccination, and vaccine-specific priming was suggested by this finding. Of the vaccine-specific clones in convalescent patients, 304 of 307, or nearly all, reacted only to SARS-CoV-2 spike and did not cross-react with common cold coronaviruses.

The sequencing used CD4+ T cells from blood, cultured in vitro, collected before SARS-CoV-2 vaccination. This clonotype was sampled from a human donor who had recovered from COVID-19.

The sequenced DNA is TGTGCCAGCTCACCGCTCGGGCTAGCGAAGGATACGCAGTATTTT. It codes for CASSPLGLAKDTQYF. The rearrangement joined TRBV18 to TRBJ2-3; a weak D assignment points to TRBD2 (6 bases agree). The germline ends are 16 bases apart after V is trimmed by 3 bases and J by 6 bases. The germline V gene supplies CDR1 KGHSH and CDR2 LQKENI. Counted from cysteine to phenylalanine, this CDR3 has 15 amino acids. Just CDR3 DNA is preserved here, 45 bases in frame from base 1.